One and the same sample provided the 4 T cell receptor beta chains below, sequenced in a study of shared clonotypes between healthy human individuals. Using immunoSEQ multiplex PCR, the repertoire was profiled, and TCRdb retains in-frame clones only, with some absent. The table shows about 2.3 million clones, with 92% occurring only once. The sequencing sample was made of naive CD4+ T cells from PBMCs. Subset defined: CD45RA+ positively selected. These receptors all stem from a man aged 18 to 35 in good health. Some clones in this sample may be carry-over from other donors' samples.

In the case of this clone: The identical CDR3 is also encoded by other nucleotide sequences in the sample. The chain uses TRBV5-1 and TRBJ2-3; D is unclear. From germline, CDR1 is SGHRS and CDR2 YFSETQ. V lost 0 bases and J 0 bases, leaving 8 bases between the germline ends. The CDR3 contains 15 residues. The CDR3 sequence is CASSLGTPSTDTQYF. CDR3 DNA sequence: TGCGCCAGCAGCTTGGGAACTCCTAGCACAGATACGCAGTATTTT.

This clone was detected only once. This chain's CDR3 is CASSPTTRNEQFF. Here the CDR3 DNA reads TGTGCCAGCAGCCCCACTACGCGGAATGAGCAGTTCTTC. J is TRBJ2-1 and V is TRBV9; D not certain. The V end was cut by 4 bases, the J end by 7 bases, with 12 bases between. The length of the CDR3 is 13 residues. Germline lookup yields CDR1 SGDLS and CDR2 YYNGEE.

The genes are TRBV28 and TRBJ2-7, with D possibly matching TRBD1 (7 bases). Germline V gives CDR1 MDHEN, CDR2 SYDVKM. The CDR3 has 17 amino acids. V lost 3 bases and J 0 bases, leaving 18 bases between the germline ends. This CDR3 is CASSLGRRDRSSYEQYF. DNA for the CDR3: TGTGCCAGCAGTTTGGGCAGGCGGGACAGAAGCTCCTACGAGCAGTACTTC. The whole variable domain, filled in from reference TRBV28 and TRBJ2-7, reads DVKVTQSSRYLVKRTGEKVFLECVQDMDHENMFWYRQDPGLGLRLIYFSYDVKMKEKGDIPEGYSVSREKKERFSLILESASTNQTSMYLCASSLGRRDRSSYEQYFGPGTRLTVT.

The CDR3 is CASSLAAASAYEQYF. In DNA form, the CDR3 reads TGTGCCAGCAGCTTAGCGGCGGCCAGCGCCTACGAGCAGTACTTC. This chain connects TRBV7-2 to TRBJ2-7, with no clear D. CDR3 length: 15 amino acids. V lost 0 bases and J 2 bases, leaving 11 bases between the germline ends. The germline V gene has CDR1 SGHTA and CDR2 FQGNSA.